This T cell receptor (beta chain) was profiled in a study of shared clonotypes between healthy human individuals. Overall study context: Each donor's CD8 memory used one plate, CD8 naive two, each CD4 subset three. Study-level results: Only a few donors were included, so the genetic and exposure-history diversity represented was limited.

Authors' methods: ImmunoSEQ output lacked quality scores and full-length reads, limiting matched filtering. Measured with immunoSEQ multiplex PCR; TCRdb has only the in-frame clones, and not every one. V, J and clone size are taken as reported in that table, and D and trimming were inferred from the DNA itself. This table holds roughly 1,100,000 clones, about 80% found once. Notes on this clone: Its specificity is not known.

The CDR3 has 19 residues. The receptor was isolated from a man aged 18-30 years in good health. This chain links TRBV21-1 with TRBJ1-5. TRBV21-1 is flagged as a pseudogene. Specimen: memory CD4+ T cells sorted from blood. Subset indicated: CD45RA-negative fraction. In DNA form, the CDR3 reads TGTGCCAGCAGAAAAAAAGGGACTCCAGATTCAATTAACAATCAGCCCCAGCATTTT. It specifies CASRKKGTPDSINNQPQHF.